The 22 T cell receptor beta chains below were found in one sample sequenced in a study of blood T cell repertoires in COVID-19. Here immunoSEQ multiplex PCR was the method, and the copy in TCRdb shows in-frame clones only, minus some. The sample includes 310,000 or so clones, around 87% seen only once; the top ten take around 2.1%. Input material: peripheral blood. The receptors were gathered from a woman in her 30s who had recovered from COVID-19.

The chain couples TRBV10-3 to TRBJ1-3, with D hard to call. V lost 6 bases and J lost 4, with 13 bases in between. The CDR3 covers 14 residues. In germline, CDR1 is ENHRY, CDR2 SYGVKD. The DNA for the CDR3 is TGTGCCATCAGGGGGAGCCTGATGGGAAACACCATATATTTT. It specifies CAIRGSLMGNTIYF.

The chain has TRBV28 and TRBJ2-7; possibly TRBD1 for D (8 bases). The germline V gene encodes CDR1 MDHEN and CDR2 SYDVKM. This CDR3 is 13 amino acids long. V was trimmed by 7 bases and J by 4 bases, leaving 14 bases between them. CDR3 DNA: TGTGCCAGCACCCTACAGGGGGGGTACGAGCAGTACTTC. Its protein is CASTLQGGYEQYF. The full variable domain, its missing parts supplied by reference TRBV28 and TRBJ2-7, is DVKVTQSSRYLVKRTGEKVFLECVQDMDHENMFWYRQDPGLGLRLIYFSYDVKMKEKGDIPEGYSVSREKKERFSLILESASTNQTSMYLCASTLQGGYEQYFGPGTRLTVT.

This clone came up once. The sample has other DNA sequences that encode this CDR3 too. This chain joins TRBV6-5 and TRBJ1-1; D gene ambiguous. The CDR3 consists of 15 residues. The ends were cut back, 0 bases at V and 0 bases at J, with 8 bases in the middle. Germline-derived CDR1 and CDR2 are MNHEY and SVGAGI. The CDR3 DNA sequence: TGTGCCAGCAGTTACTCGAGGGAATTGAACACTGAAGCTTTCTTT. This codes for CASSYSRELNTEAFF.

This chain connects TRBV9 to TRBJ2-1; 11 bases line up with TRBD2. Germline V gene sequence: CDR1 SGDLS, CDR2 YYNGEE. This CDR3 region has 16 residues. After removal of 3 bases from V and 10 bases from J, the junction contained 12 bases not matched to a gene. CDR3 protein: CASSAQTSGTSGEQFF. Written as DNA, the CDR3 is TGTGCCAGCAGCGCGCAGACTAGCGGGACCTCCGGGGAGCAGTTCTTC.

The chain joins TRBV14 to TRBJ1-1; D possibly corresponds to TRBD1 (5 bases). Germline V gene data show CDR1 as SGHDN and CDR2 as FVKESK. There are 15 residues in the CDR3. V shed 1 base and J shed 4 bases, with 13 bases lying between them. The CDR3 DNA reads as TGTGCCAGCAGCCAAGCCCGGGGGATGGGCACTGAAGCTTTCTTT. It specifies CASSQARGMGTEAFF. The variable domain in full, with the rest retrieved from reference TRBV14 and TRBJ1-1, is EAGVTQFPSHSVIEKGQTVTLRCDPISGHDNLYWYRRVMGKEIKFLLHFVKESKQDESGMPNNRFLAERTGGTYSTLKVQPAELEDSGVYFCASSQARGMGTEAFFGQGTRLTVV.

The J gene is TRBJ2-7, the V gene TRBV7-8; D uncertain. Germline loops: CDR1 SGHVS, CDR2 FQNEAQ. V was pared by 3 bases and J by 3 bases, with 9 bases between. This CDR3 region has 13 residues. In nucleotides, the CDR3 is TGTGCCAGCAGCTTCTTGAACAACTACGAGCAGTACTTC. This sequence encodes CASSFLNNYEQYF.

Only one count was recorded for this clone. V usage is TRBV5-4 and J usage is TRBJ1-2, with unresolved D. V was trimmed by 0 bases and J by 7 bases, leaving 10 bases between them. This CDR3 is built from 13 residues. Germline CDR1 and CDR2: SGHNT and YYREEE (reference sequence). The CDR3 coding sequence is TGTGCCAGCAGCTTGGCCGTTTCCGGTGGCTACACCTTC. Its translation: CASSLAVSGGYTF.

The V gene is TRBV4-1, the J gene TRBJ1-1, with TRBD1 as a possible D gene (5 bases). The CDR3 spans 16 residues. V lost 0 bases and J lost 4, with 15 bases in between. Germline V gene sequence: CDR1 MGHRA, CDR2 YSYEKL. In DNA, the CDR3 is TGCGCCAGCAGCCAAGAACCCGATTACGGGGGCACTGAAGCTTTCTTT. This gives the protein CASSQEPDYGGTEAFF.

V gene TRBV4-1 combines with J gene TRBJ2-3, with TRBD2 matching 7 bases. The CDR3 runs 16 residues. V shed 4 bases, J shed 3 bases, and the junction held 10 bases outside the gene matches. Germline CDR1 is MGHRA and CDR2 is YSYEKL. CDR3 residues: CASSPLETSTTDTQYF. The CDR3 DNA reads as TGCGCCAGCAGCCCACTCGAGACTAGCACAACAGATACGCAGTATTTT.

The gene calls are TRBV24-1 and TRBJ1-2, with 7 nucleotides matching TRBD1. Trimming cost V 2 bases and J 7 bases; bases outside gene matches: 9. The length of the CDR3 is 15 residues. The germline CDR1 and CDR2 sequences are KGHDR and SFDVKD. This CDR3 reads CATSDSTGSFGGYTF. In DNA, the CDR3 is TGTGCCACCAGTGATTCGACAGGGAGCTTCGGTGGCTACACCTTC.

The V and J genes are TRBV6-2 or TRBV6-3 and TRBJ2-5, with 8 bases that match TRBD2. This CDR3 region has 15 residues. V shed 5 bases and J 2 bases; nucleotides not matched to a gene: 7. Germline V lookup: CDR1 MNHEY, CDR2 SVGEGT. The CDR3 DNA reads as TGTGCCAGCAGTCTCGGAGCGGGAGTACAAGAGACCCAGTACTTC. This codes for CASSLGAGVQETQYF.

The CDR3 region is CASSPGGRTGNEQFF. For the CDR3, the DNA is TGCGCCAGCAGCCCGGGGGGTAGAACCGGCAATGAGCAGTTCTTC. The rearrangement links TRBV4-1 to TRBJ2-1; 7 bases line up with TRBD2. The CDR3 is 15 amino acids. Germline assignment: CDR1 MGHRA and CDR2 YSYEKL. With V trimmed by 4 bases and J by 6 bases, 9 bases remained unmatched.

CDR3 in DNA: TGCGCCAGCAGCTTGGAAGTACAGTCCACAGATACGCAGTATTTT. Its translation is CASSLEVQSTDTQYF. The chain uses TRBV5-1 and TRBJ2-3; D gene unclear. Trimming took off 0 bases at V and 2 bases at J, with 10 bases between the two ends. The CDR3 is 15 residues long. Looked up from germline, CDR1 is SGHRS and CDR2 is YFSETQ.

V is TRBV10-3 and J is TRBJ2-7, with D possibly matching TRBD1 (5 bases). CDR1 is ENHRY, CDR2 SYGVKD, per germline. Trimming removed 7 bases at V and 4 bases at J, with 20 bases between. This CDR3 is 15 amino acids long. CDR3 sequence: CAITYLGDKGYEQYF. The CDR3 region has the DNA TGTGCCATCACCTACCTTGGGGATAAGGGGTACGAGCAGTACTTC.

V is TRBV7-2 and J is TRBJ1-2, with a possible D match to TRBD1 (6 bases). The ends were cut back, 1 base at V and 4 bases at J, with 13 bases in the middle. The CDR3 has 15 residues. The germline CDR1 and CDR2 sequences are SGHTA and FQGNSA. DNA of the CDR3: TGTGCCAGCAGCTTAGACAGGGATCCAGGCTATGGCTACACCTTC. It translates to CASSLDRDPGYGYTF.

This chain's CDR3 is CASSTGQGRNSPLHF. The CDR3 DNA is TGTGCCAGCTCTACCGGACAGGGGAGGAATTCACCCCTCCACTTT. The chain employs TRBV6-6 and TRBJ1-6; 9 nucleotides line up with TRBD1. Germline CDR1 is MNHNY and CDR2 is SVGAGI (reference sequence). This CDR3 spans 15 amino acids. Trimming at V came to 8 bases and at J to 7 bases, leaving 9 bases not matched to a gene.

This clone was picked up a small number of times. The J gene is TRBJ2-5, the V gene TRBV6-6; 8 positions agree with TRBD2. The ends lost 7 bases at V and 5 bases at J; junction bases unmatched: 6. The CDR3 length is 13 residues. The germline CDR1 and CDR2 sequences are MNHNY and SVGAGI (reference sequence). In DNA form, the CDR3 reads TGTGCCAGCACCCCTCCGGGGGGGGAGACCCAGTACTTC. This gives the protein CASTPPGGETQYF.

The chain links TRBV9 to TRBJ2-3, with 11 bases identical to TRBD2. The germline CDR1 and CDR2 sequences are SGDLS and YYNGEE. This CDR3 contains 16 residues. V lost 3 bases, J lost 1 base, and 4 bases stayed unmatched. The CDR3 here is CASSATLAGGTDTQYF. The CDR3 DNA is TGTGCCAGCAGCGCCACACTAGCGGGGGGCACAGATACGCAGTATTTT.

This chain uses TRBV19 with TRBJ2-3; 10 bases are a match to TRBD1. Germline V gene data show CDR1 as LNHDA and CDR2 as SQIVND (reference sequence). This CDR3 contains 17 residues. V was clipped by 5 bases and J by 4 bases; unmatched bases: 12. The CDR3 coding sequence is TGTGCCAGTAGTTTACTCTCTGCGGGGACAGGGGCAGATACGCAGTATTTT. Amino acid sequence: CASSLLSAGTGADTQYF.

The chain has TRBV27 and TRBJ1-2; D gene uncertain. The germline CDR1 and CDR2 sequences are MNHEY and SMNVEV (reference sequence). V lost 0 bases and J lost 4, with 12 bases in between. The CDR3 is 15 amino acids. CDR3 amino acids: CASSLSPSLPYGYTF. Written as DNA, the CDR3 is TGTGCCAGCAGTTTATCGCCCAGTCTCCCCTATGGCTACACCTTC.

The chain has TRBV6-4 and TRBJ2-1; D ambiguous. The CDR3 covers 13 residues. The germline V gene has CDR1 MRHNA and CDR2 SNTAGT. V lost 0 bases to trimming and J lost 10 bases, with 10 bases between them. The CDR3 nucleotides read TGTGCCAGCAGTGACTCGAAGGTCGGGGAGCAGTTCTTC. Protein product: CASSDSKVGEQFF.

J is TRBJ1-1 and V is TRBV18; 8 nucleotides match TRBD1. The germline V gene has CDR1 KGHSH and CDR2 LQKENI. V dropped 5 bases and J dropped 4; count of bases not matched to a gene: 6. This CDR3 comprises 14 residues. CDR3 DNA sequence: TGTGCCAGCTCAAGGTCCCAGGGGGCCACTGAAGCTTTCTTT. Translated: CASSRSQGATEAFF. Full variable domain (outside the CDR3, taken from reference TRBV18 and TRBJ1-1): NAGVMQNPRHLVRRRGQEARLRCSPMKGHSHVYWYRQLPEEGLKFMVYLQKENIIDESGMPKERFSAEFPKEGPSILRIQQVVRGDSAAYFCASSRSQGATEAFFGQGTRLTVV.